A single sample gave rise to the 14 T cell receptor beta chains below, sequenced in a study of T-cell reconstitution after alpha-beta-depleted transplantation in children. For TCRbeta, the library was prepared with unique molecular identifiers. TCRdb redid the calling of the PCR reads with MiXCR, one entry per CDR3 protein. Altogether about 980,000 distinct CDR3 sequences are present, about 29% being singletons, with the ten largest covering roughly 30%. Material: PBMCs, mostly from graft donor cells, obtained 360 days after TCRalphabeta/CD19-depleted stem cell transplant. These receptor sequences come from a boy in the first two years of life who had a stem cell transplant for SCID, so the T cells may come from the graft donor.

V gene TRBV10-3 combines with J gene TRBJ1-3; D is unresolved. The V gene lost 2 bases and the J gene lost 0 bases, with 2 bases spanning the gap. Germline values: CDR1 ENHRY, CDR2 SYGVKD. The CDR3 runs to 13 residues. The CDR3 DNA follows: TGTGCCATCAGTGAGCACTCTGGAAACACCATATATTTT. Protein sequence: CAISEHSGNTIYF.

This clonotype was seen just once. The chain carries TRBV2 and TRBJ1-1; the D is unclear. The CDR3 contains 14 residues. V dropped 5 bases and J dropped 0 bases, with 10 bases sitting between them. The germline gives CDR1 SNHLY, CDR2 FYNNEI. Here the CDR3 reads CASSQVPMNTEAFF. The CDR3 DNA reads as TGTGCCAGCAGTCAGGTCCCCATGAACACTGAAGCTTTCTTT.

This clonotype was counted only a few times. This sequence joins TRBV5-1 and TRBJ2-5, with 7 bases aligning to TRBD2. Germline CDR1 and CDR2: SGHRS and YFSETQ. V lost 0 bases and J lost 6; bases outside the gene matches: 14. The CDR3 length is 17 residues. CDR3 nucleotides: TGCGCCAGCAGCTTGGATCAGCGGGGACTACGGGGACAGACCCAGTACTTC. It yields the protein CASSLDQRGLRGQTQYF.

This clonotype was seen a handful of times. This chain uses TRBV5-1 with TRBJ1-2; TRBD1 matches at 7 bases. This CDR3 contains 18 residues. Germline V CDR1 and CDR2: SGHRS, YFSETQ. With V trimmed by 6 bases and J by 3 bases, 20 bases remained unmatched. The CDR3 sequence is CASKKRRLPGQTDYGYTF. The CDR3 region has the DNA TGCGCCAGCAAAAAACGAAGGCTACCGGGACAGACCGACTATGGCTACACCTTC.

The chain joins TRBV11-2 to TRBJ1-6; D perhaps matches TRBD1 (5 bases). V lost 2 bases to trimming and J lost 5 bases, with 10 bases between them. Looked up from germline, CDR1 is SGHAT and CDR2 is FQNNGV. The CDR3 is 15 residues long. This chain's CDR3 is CASSLRQINNSPLHF. CDR3 DNA sequence: TGTGCCAGCAGCTTACGACAGATAAATAATTCACCCCTCCACTTT.

This chain uses TRBV28 with TRBJ1-3, with TRBD1 identical over 7 bases. The germline CDR1 and CDR2 sequences are MDHEN and SYDVKM. V was pared by 5 bases and J by 0 bases, with 4 bases of the junction left unmatched. The CDR3 runs to 15 residues. CDR3 sequence: CASSPGQLSGNTIYF. CDR3 sequence (DNA): TGTGCCAGCAGTCCGGGACAGCTCTCTGGAAACACCATATATTTT.

In this sample, this clonotype turned up a few times. This chain joins TRBV29-1 and TRBJ1-4; 12 bases map to TRBD1. The J segment lost 8 bases and the V segment lost 6 bases, leaving 7 bases of the junction unmatched. The CDR3 runs 14 residues. CDR1 SQVTM and CDR2 ANQGSEA come from the germline V gene. The CDR3 region is CSVELGTGGEKLFF. CDR3 in DNA: TGCAGCGTCGAATTGGGGACAGGGGGCGAAAAACTGTTTTTT.

The chain is built from TRBV5-1 and TRBJ2-5; D gene unclear. V shed 2 bases and J shed 1 base, with 6 bases lying between them. Germline-derived CDR1 and CDR2 are SGHRS and YFSETQ. The CDR3 consists of 13 residues. The CDR3 coding sequence is TGCGCCAGCAGCTTCGACCCCCAAGAGACCCAGTACTTC. Its protein is CASSFDPQETQYF.

The chain is built from TRBV6-5 and TRBJ2-1, with 7 positions matching TRBD1. The CDR3 is 15 residues long. Germline values: CDR1 MNHEY, CDR2 SVGAGI. Unmatched junction bases numbered 10, after V lost 4 bases and J lost 7 bases. The DNA for the CDR3 is TGTGCCAGCAGTTCCCGACAGGGTAGTATTAATGAGCAGTTCTTC. This encodes CASSSRQGSINEQFF.

In the case of this clonotype: One end of the junction is discordant with germline, which a read error may explain. V gene TRBV2 combines with J gene TRBJ2-1, with D unclear. The germline gives CDR1 SNHLY, CDR2 FYNNEI. The CDR3 is 13 residues long. The CDR3 DNA sequence: TGTGCCAGCAGTTTCACCTCCCACAATGAGCAGTTCTTC. Translated: CASSFTSHNEQFF.

There are a few counts of this clonotype. V is TRBV18 and J is TRBJ2-6; unclear D gene. V was clipped by 3 bases and J by 0 bases, with 9 bases between them. Germline V gene sequence: CDR1 KGHSH, CDR2 LQKENI. The CDR3 contains 16 residues. In nucleotides, the CDR3 is TGTGCCAGCTCACCTAAAACCCACTCTGGGGCCAACGTCCTGACTTTC. Protein: CASSPKTHSGANVLTF.

This clonotype has only a few counts. CDR3 in DNA: TGCGCCAGCAGCCTCCCCGGCGGGGGCACGGGGTCCGACACAGATACGCAGTATTTT. As protein: CASSLPGGGTGSDTDTQYF. The rearrangement joins TRBV5-1 to TRBJ2-3, with TRBD2 as a possible D gene (7 bases). This CDR3 region has 19 residues. With 4 bases removed from V and 2 bases from J, the gap between germline ends came to 26 bases. Germline V CDR1 and CDR2: SGHRS, YFSETQ. Combining the CDR3 with reference TRBV5-1 and TRBJ2-3 gives the whole variable domain KAGVTQTPRYLIKTRGQQVTLSCSPISGHRSVSWYQQTPGQGLQFLFEYFSETQRNKGNFPGRFSGRQFSNSRSEMNVSTLELGDSALYLCASSLPGGGTGSDTDTQYFGPGTRLTVL.

A few counts support this clonotype. The chain employs TRBV12-3 or TRBV12-4 and TRBJ2-3, with D unclear. The CDR3 covers 13 residues. Trimming removed 1 base from V and 5 bases from J, with 7 bases in between. CDR3 DNA sequence: TGTGCCAGCAGTTTAGGGATGGGAGATACGCAGTATTTT. Translated, it gives CASSLGMGDTQYF.

V usage is TRBV5-1 and J usage is TRBJ2-3; 7 nucleotides match TRBD2. The germline V gene encodes CDR1 SGHRS and CDR2 YFSETQ. Trimming at V came to 6 bases and at J to 1 base, leaving 5 bases not matched to a gene. The CDR3 loop spans 14 amino acids. CDR3 sequence: CASTDLAGTDTQYF. The DNA for the CDR3 is TGCGCCAGCACGGACCTAGCGGGCACAGATACGCAGTATTTT.